Listed below are T cell receptor beta chains from one sample, sequenced in a study of T cell changes during pregnancy in multiple sclerosis. Assay used: immunoSEQ multiplex PCR; TCRdb lists only in-frame clones, some missing. In the table there are about 59,000 clones, 94% of which are singletons. The sequencing here drew on CD8+ T cells from peripheral blood mononuclear cells, taken after pregnancy. The receptors originated from a female donor with multiple sclerosis, enrolled in a pregnancy study. Both conserved end residues are part of each CDR3.

V,J,CDR3
TRBV9,TRBJ2-2,CASSGLAGSSTGELFF
TRBV6-6,TRBJ2-4,CASSHPGGMDIQYF
TRBV27,TRBJ2-5,CASSPMAGTGVTQYF
TRBV5-1,TRBJ2-1,CASSLAGVSGTLYNEQFF
TRBV7-7,TRBJ2-2,CASSPLSAGGLSTGELFF
TRBV5-4,TRBJ2-3,CASSYGTSGSMDTQYF
TRBV4-3,TRBJ1-2,CASSQSGQTIYGYTF
TRBV29-1,TRBJ1-1,CSGFGTVLMNTEAFF
TRBV5-1,TRBJ2-7,CASSSDLHYEQYF
TRBV7-9,TRBJ2-1,CASSHIQGNNEQFF
TRBV5-1,TRBJ2-1,CASSLVAGGPFDNEQFF
TRBV11-2,TRBJ2-2,CASSILGLGRARELFF
TRBV27,.,CASSFRDSTYEQFF
TRBV6-6,TRBJ2-7,CASSPPGGEQYF
TRBV7-2,TRBJ2-7,CASSSGTSGRGEQYF
TRBV11-2,TRBJ2-1,CASSFSGRYNEQFF
TRBV7-8,TRBJ2-5,CASSSQETQYF
TRBV5-1,TRBJ2-7,CASSPGTGGHYEQYF
TRBV5-1,TRBJ1-2,CASSEDRPDVGYTF
TRBV7-9,TRBJ2-7,CASSLGREGRGSQYF
TRBV6-4,TRBJ1-1,CASSDSVNTEAFF
TRBV7-9,TRBJ2-3,CASSTHSGGPTDTQYF
TRBV5-4,TRBJ1-1,CASSLPSTEAFF
TRBV11-2,TRBJ2-7,CASSFGTDYEQYF
TRBV5-6,TRBJ1-1,CASHVGSGTEAFF
TRBV14,TRBJ1-2,CASSPRQGYGYTF
TRBV7-3,TRBJ2-1,CASSHLGLAGLNEQFF
TRBV25-1,TRBJ1-4,CASTTRDRGNEKLFF
TRBV19,TRBJ2-2,CASSLTSGSGELFF
TRBV7-3,TRBJ2-1,CASSLQAGGPYNEQFF
TRBV7-6,TRBJ2-3,CASSLASGVASVLPDTQYF
TRBV11-2,TRBJ1-1,CASSLGLPGQEAFF
TRBV4-2,TRBJ2-1,CASSPRGTSGLREQFF
TRBV7-9,TRBJ1-1,CASSFGGGTEAFF
TRBV4-3,TRBJ2-3,CASSQTGQGNADTQYF
TRBV28,TRBJ1-2,CASRTGYGYTF
TRBV4-1,TRBJ2-5,CASSQHSQTKETQYF
TRBV7-8,TRBJ2-3,CASSPENTDTQYF
TRBV5-1,TRBJ2-7,CASSLNQGVRNEQYF
TRBV4-2,TRBJ2-7,CASSQDGGDRGYEQYF
TRBV7-9,TRBJ1-5,CASSLGKGNQPQHF
TRBV11-1,TRBJ2-1,CASSLSGPRTSYNEQFF
TRBV7-8,TRBJ2-4,CASSPGTGLAKNIQYF
TRBV11-2,TRBJ1-1,CASIPGNTWNTEAFF
TRBV7-9,TRBJ1-1,CASSLRDRGVFTEAFF
TRBV4-2,TRBJ1-3,CASSLRGFAGTAGNTIYF
TRBV7-2,TRBJ2-5,CASSLGRREETQYF
TRBV9,TRBJ1-4,CASSVGGGGEKLFF
TRBV19,TRBJ1-1,CASSTAGDTEAFF
TRBV13,TRBJ1-3,CASSPQGYINTIYF
TRBV30,TRBJ1-1,CAWSVRRVNTEAFF
TRBV5-8,TRBJ1-2,CASSYRTGSYGYTF
TRBV5-1,TRBJ2-1,CASSLDGSSYNEQFF
TRBV6-4,TRBJ2-1,CASSDSIDNEQFF
TRBV27,TRBJ2-7,CASSPPGRGRYEQYF
TRBV7-6,TRBJ1-1,CASSLLRDSTEAFF
TRBV2,TRBJ2-3,CASLGGLAGNTDTQYF
TRBV2,TRBJ2-1,CASSASAGEQFF
TRBV4-1,TRBJ2-1,CASSQGAGIREQFF
TRBV10-1,TRBJ2-3,CASSETQLAGGTDTQYF